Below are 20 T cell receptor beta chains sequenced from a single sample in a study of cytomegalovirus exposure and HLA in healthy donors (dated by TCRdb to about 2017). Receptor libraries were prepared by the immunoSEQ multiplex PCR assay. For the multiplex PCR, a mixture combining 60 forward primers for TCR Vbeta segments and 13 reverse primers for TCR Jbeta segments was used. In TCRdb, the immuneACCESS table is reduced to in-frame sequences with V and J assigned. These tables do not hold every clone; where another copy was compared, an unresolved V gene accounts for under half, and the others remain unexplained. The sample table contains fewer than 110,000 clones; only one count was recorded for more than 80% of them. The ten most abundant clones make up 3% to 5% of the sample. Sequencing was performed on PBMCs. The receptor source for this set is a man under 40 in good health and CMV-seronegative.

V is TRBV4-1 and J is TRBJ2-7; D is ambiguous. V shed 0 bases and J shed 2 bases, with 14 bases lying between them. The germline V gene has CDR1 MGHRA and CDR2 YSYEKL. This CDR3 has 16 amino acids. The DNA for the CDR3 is TGCGCCAGCAGCCAAGAAATTTACAGTCTTACCTACGAGCAGTACTTC. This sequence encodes CASSQEIYSLTYEQYF.

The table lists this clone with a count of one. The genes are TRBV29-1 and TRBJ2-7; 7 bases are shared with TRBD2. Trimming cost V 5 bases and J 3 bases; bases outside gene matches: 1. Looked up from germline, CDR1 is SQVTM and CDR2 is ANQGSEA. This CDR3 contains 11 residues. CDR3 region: CSVLAGYEQYF. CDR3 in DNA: TGCAGCGTTTTAGCGGGCTACGAGCAGTACTTC.

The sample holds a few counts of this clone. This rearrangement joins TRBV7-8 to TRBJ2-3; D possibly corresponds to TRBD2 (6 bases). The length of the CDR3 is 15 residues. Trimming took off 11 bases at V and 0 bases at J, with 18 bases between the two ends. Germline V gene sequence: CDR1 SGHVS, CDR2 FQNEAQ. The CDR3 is CACTEGLFSTDTQYF. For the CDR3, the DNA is TGTGCCTGCACGGAGGGGCTCTTCAGCACAGATACGCAGTATTTT.

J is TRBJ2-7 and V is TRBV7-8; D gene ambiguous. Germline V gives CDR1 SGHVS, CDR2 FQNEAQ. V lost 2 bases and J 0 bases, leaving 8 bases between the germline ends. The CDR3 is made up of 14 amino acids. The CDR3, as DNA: TGTGCCAGCAGCTTATGGCCTAGCTCCTACGAGCAGTACTTC. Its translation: CASSLWPSSYEQYF.

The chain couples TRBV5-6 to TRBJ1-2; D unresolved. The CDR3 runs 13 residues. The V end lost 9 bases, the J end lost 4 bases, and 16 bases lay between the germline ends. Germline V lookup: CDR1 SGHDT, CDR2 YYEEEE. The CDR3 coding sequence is TGTGCCACCGAGAGACGAGGAGGCTATGGCTACACCTTC. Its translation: CATERRGGYGYTF.

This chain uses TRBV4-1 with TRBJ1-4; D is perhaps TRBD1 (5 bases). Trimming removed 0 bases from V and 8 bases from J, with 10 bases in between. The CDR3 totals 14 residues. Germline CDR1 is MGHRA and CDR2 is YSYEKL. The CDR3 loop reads CASSQDRVGEKLFF. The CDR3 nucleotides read TGCGCCAGCAGCCAAGACAGGGTCGGCGAAAAACTGTTTTTT.

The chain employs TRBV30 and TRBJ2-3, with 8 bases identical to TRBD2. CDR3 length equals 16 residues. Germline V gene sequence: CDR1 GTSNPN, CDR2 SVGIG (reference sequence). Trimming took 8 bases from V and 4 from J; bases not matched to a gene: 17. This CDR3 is CALGGLAGQKSDTQYF. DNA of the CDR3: TGTGCCCTGGGGGGGCTAGCGGGCCAAAAGTCAGATACGCAGTATTTT. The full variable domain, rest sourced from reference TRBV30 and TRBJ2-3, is SQTIHQWPATLVQPVGSPLSLECTVEGTSNPNLYWYRQAAGRGLQLLFYSVGIGQISSEVPQNLSASRPQDRQFILSSKKLLLSDSGFYLCALGGLAGQKSDTQYFGPGTRLTVL.

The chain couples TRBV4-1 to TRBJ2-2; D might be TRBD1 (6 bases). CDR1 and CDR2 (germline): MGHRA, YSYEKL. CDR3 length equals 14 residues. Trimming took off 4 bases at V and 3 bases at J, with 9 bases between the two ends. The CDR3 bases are TGCGCCAGCAGCCCGGGGACACACACCGGGGAGCTGTTTTTT. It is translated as CASSPGTHTGELFF.

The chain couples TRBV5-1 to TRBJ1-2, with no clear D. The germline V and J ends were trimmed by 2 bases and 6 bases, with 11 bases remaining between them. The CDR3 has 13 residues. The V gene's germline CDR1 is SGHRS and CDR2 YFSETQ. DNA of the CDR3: TGCGCCAGCAGCTTTCGGGGAATTAATGGCTACACCTTC. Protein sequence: CASSFRGINGYTF.

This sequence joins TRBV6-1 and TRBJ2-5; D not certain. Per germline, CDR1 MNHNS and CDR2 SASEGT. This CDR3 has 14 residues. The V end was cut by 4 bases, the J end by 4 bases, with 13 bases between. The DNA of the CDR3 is TGTGCCAGCAGTGCTACAGATCCCATAGAGACCCAGTACTTC. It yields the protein CASSATDPIETQYF.

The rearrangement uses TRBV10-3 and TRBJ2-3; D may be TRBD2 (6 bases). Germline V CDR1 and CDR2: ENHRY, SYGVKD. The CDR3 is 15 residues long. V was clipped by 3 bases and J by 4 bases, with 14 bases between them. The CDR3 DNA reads TGTGCCATCAGTGACGGATACGCGGGGTCAGATACGCAGTATTTT. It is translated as CAISDGYAGSDTQYF.

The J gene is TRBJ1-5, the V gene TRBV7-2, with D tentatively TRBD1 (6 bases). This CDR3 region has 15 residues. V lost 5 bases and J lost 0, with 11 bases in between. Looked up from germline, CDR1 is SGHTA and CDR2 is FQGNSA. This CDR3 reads CASSKTGYSNQPQHF. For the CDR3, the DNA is TGTGCCAGCAGCAAAACAGGGTATAGCAATCAGCCCCAGCATTTT.

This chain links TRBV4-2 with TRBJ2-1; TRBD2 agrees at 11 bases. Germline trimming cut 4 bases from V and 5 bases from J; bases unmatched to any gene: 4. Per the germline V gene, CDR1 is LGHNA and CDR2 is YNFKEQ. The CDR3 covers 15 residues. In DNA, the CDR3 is TGTGCCAGCAGCCGTTTAGCGGGGGGGAACAATGAGCAGTTCTTC. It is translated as CASSRLAGGNNEQFF.

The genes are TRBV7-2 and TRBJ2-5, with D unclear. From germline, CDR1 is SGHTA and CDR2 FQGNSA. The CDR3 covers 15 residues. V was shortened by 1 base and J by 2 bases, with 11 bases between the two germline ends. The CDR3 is CASSLGANKQETQYF. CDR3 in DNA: TGTGCCAGCAGCTTAGGGGCTAACAAGCAAGAGACCCAGTACTTC.

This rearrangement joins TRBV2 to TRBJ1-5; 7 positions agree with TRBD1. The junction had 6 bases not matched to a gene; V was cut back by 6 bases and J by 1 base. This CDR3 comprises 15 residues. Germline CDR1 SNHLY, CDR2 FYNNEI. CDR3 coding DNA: TGTGCCAGCAGCCAAGGGGGCGAGAGCAATCAGCCCCAGCATTTT. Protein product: CASSQGGESNQPQHF. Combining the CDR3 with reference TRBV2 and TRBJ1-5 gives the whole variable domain EPEVTQTPSHQVTQMGQEVILRCVPISNHLYFYWYRQILGQKVEFLVSFYNNEISEKSEIFDDQFSVERPDGSNFTLKIRSTKLEDSAMYFCASSQGGESNQPQHFGDGTRLSIL.

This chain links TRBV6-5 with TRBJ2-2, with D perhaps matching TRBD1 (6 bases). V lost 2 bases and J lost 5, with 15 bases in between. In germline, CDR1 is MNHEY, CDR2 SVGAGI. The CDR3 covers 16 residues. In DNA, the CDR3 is TGTGCCAGCAGTTACCCAGGGGCCGTTTCTACCGGGGAGCTGTTTTTT. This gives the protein CASSYPGAVSTGELFF.

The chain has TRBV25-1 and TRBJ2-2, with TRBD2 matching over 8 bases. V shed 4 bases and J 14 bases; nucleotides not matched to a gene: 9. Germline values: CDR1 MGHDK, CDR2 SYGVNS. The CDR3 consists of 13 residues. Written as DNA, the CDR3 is TGTGCCAGCAGTGCCGGGACTAGATCGACCCTGTTTTTT. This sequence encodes CASSAGTRSTLFF.

The CDR3 nucleotides read TGTGCCAGCAGTCCAGAGGTCTACGAGCAGTACTTC. This gives the protein CASSPEVYEQYF. The V gene is TRBV11-2, the J gene TRBJ2-7; D ambiguous. The CDR3 contains 12 residues. V lost 6 bases and J 3 bases, leaving 9 bases between the germline ends. Per germline, CDR1 SGHAT and CDR2 FQNNGV.

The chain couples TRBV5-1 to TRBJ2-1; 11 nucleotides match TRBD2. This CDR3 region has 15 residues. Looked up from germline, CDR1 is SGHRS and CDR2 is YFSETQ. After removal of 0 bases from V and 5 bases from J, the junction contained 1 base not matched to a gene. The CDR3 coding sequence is TGCGCCAGCAGCTTGGTAGCGGGAGGGGACAATGAGCAGTTCTTC. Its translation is CASSLVAGGDNEQFF. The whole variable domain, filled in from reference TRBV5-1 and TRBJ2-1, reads KAGVTQTPRYLIKTRGQQVTLSCSPISGHRSVSWYQQTPGQGLQFLFEYFSETQRNKGNFPGRFSGRQFSNSRSEMNVSTLELGDSALYLCASSLVAGGDNEQFFGPGTRLTVL.

CDR3: CAILPAGQHNSPLHF. CDR3 bases: TGTGCCATCCTCCCCGCGGGACAGCATAATTCACCCCTCCACTTT. The rearrangement joins TRBV28 to TRBJ1-6; 7 bases line up with TRBD1. Trimming removed 10 bases from V and 5 bases from J; junction bases left unmatched: 11. The CDR3 has 15 amino acids. Per germline, CDR1 MDHEN and CDR2 SYDVKM.